The sequence of this T cell receptor (beta chain) was determined in a study of response to subunit inactivated influenza vaccine. TCRdb itself ran the RT-PCR reads through MiXCR, one entry per CDR3 protein. The sample holds about 520,000 distinct CDR3 sequences, approximately 7.3% seen once. CDR1 and CDR2 from the germline V gene are SEHNR and FQNEAQ (reference sequence). Trimming at V came to 5 bases and at J to 2 bases, leaving 11 bases not matched to a gene. This CDR3 spans 17 amino acids. Concerning this clonotype: What it binds is unknown.

Overall study findings and caveats: It was the authors' suggestion that each seasonal influenza vaccination recruits few new T cells.

V and J are TRBV7-9 and TRBJ2-3, with TRBD2 matching 9 bases. This TCR was sampled from a man aged 45 to 70 who received an inactivated influenza vaccine. The sample was PBMCs from blood, taken less than 25 months after vaccination. The CDR3 region has the DNA TGTGCCAGCAGCATTACGGGACTAGCAGCGCTCACAGATACGCAGTATTTT. This encodes CASSITGLAALTDTQYF.